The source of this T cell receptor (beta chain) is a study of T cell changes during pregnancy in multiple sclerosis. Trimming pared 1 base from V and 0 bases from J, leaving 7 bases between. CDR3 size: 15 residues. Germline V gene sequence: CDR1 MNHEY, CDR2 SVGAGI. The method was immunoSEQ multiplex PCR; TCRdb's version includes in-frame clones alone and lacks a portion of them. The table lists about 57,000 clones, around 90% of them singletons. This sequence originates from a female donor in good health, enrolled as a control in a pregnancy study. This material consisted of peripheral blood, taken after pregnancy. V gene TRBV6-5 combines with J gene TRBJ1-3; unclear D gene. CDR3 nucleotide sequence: TGTGCCAGCAGTTACTTGGGGAGCTCTGGAAACACCATATATTTT. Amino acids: CASSYLGSSGNTIYF.